The 23 T cell receptor beta chains given below trace back to one sample, sequenced in a study of T cells after yellow fever vaccination. TCRdb re-analysed the 5' RACE reads in MiXCR, keeping a single row per CDR3 protein. The table lists 450,000 to 550,000 distinct CDR3 sequences, roughly a fifth of them singletons. Sequenced here: PBMCs, sampled approximately 22 days after the first yellow fever vaccination. The source of these receptors is a man aged 18 to 30 who received the YFV17D yellow fever vaccine.

The V call is TRBV20-1, the J call TRBJ2-7; D is unresolved. There are 11 residues in the CDR3. Germline V lookup: CDR1 DFQATT, CDR2 SNEGSKA (reference sequence). V lost 8 bases and J lost 0, with 8 bases in between. CDR3 in DNA: TGCAGTCCGGGCAGCTCCTACGAGCAGTACTTC. It specifies CSPGSSYEQYF.

The chain combines TRBV11-1 with TRBJ2-3; 12 bases map to TRBD2. Germline assignment: CDR1 SGHAT and CDR2 FQDESV (reference sequence). The CDR3 loop spans 20 amino acids. Trimming cost V 4 bases and J 2 bases; bases outside gene matches: 16. The CDR3 reads CASSSTTLLAGGLFTDTQYF. CDR3 bases: TGTGCCAGCAGCTCAACGACCTTACTAGCGGGGGGCCTCTTCACAGATACGCAGTATTTT.

V and J are TRBV11-2 and TRBJ2-7; 8 bases align to TRBD1. V trimming: 0 bases; J trimming: 0 bases; junction bases outside the gene matches: 10. The CDR3 is made up of 18 amino acids. Germline V gene sequence: CDR1 SGHAT, CDR2 FQNNGV. Here the CDR3 DNA reads TGTGCCAGCAGCTTAGAGCCCATATTAGGGACAGGCTCCTACGAGCAGTACTTC. Translation gives CASSLEPILGTGSYEQYF.

This clonotype appeared a few times. The chain is built from TRBV20-1 and TRBJ1-5, with a possible D match to TRBD1 (6 bases). Germline-derived CDR1 and CDR2 are DFQATT and SNEGSKA (reference sequence). Trimming removed 2 bases from V and 2 bases from J, with 13 bases in between. This CDR3 has 15 residues. CDR3 DNA: TGCAGTGCTAGATCACCGGGACAACGCAATCAGCCCCAGCATTTT. Translating it yields CSARSPGQRNQPQHF.

The chain has TRBV5-1 and TRBJ2-5, with D possibly being TRBD1 (6 bases). Germline lookup yields CDR1 SGHRS and CDR2 YFSETQ. Deletions cut 4 bases from V and 5 bases from J, with 15 bases between. This CDR3 contains 14 residues. The CDR3 DNA follows: TGCGCCAGCAGCCTCGACAGGCCCGGGGAGACCCAGTACTTC. The encoded protein is CASSLDRPGETQYF.

The J gene is TRBJ1-5, the V gene TRBV20-1; D gene uncertain. This CDR3 spans 14 amino acids. Germline V CDR1 and CDR2: DFQATT, SNEGSKA (reference sequence). The V gene lost 0 bases and the J gene lost 1 base, with 7 bases spanning the gap. Here the CDR3 reads CSARDPTSNQPQHF. The CDR3 DNA reads as TGCAGTGCTAGAGATCCCACGAGCAATCAGCCCCAGCATTTT.

This clonotype was observed a few times. The chain has TRBV12-3 or TRBV12-4 and TRBJ2-7; TRBD1 matches at 7 bases. The V segment lost 5 bases and the J segment 5 bases; nucleotides outside the gene matches: 12. CDR3 length: 15 residues. CDR3 sequence reads: CASSLRQGTNHEQYF. CDR3 in DNA: TGTGCCAGCAGTCTCCGACAGGGAACTAACCACGAGCAGTACTTC.

This clonotype was seen more than once but under ten times. J is TRBJ2-7 and V is TRBV29-1; D gene unclear. Germline CDR1 and CDR2: SQVTM and ANQGSEA. The CDR3 loop spans 12 amino acids. The V gene lost 6 bases and the J gene lost 2 bases, with 11 bases spanning the gap. The CDR3 spells CSVSRNAYEQYF. CDR3 sequence (DNA): TGCAGCGTGTCTAGGAACGCCTACGAGCAGTACTTC.

The genes are TRBV19 and TRBJ2-4; D ambiguous. In germline, CDR1 is LNHDA, CDR2 SQIVND (reference sequence). Trimming removed 7 bases from V and 0 bases from J, with 10 bases in between. The CDR3 loop spans 14 amino acids. CDR3 amino acids: CASTAHLAKNIQYF. The CDR3 DNA reads TGTGCCAGTACCGCCCATTTAGCCAAAAACATTCAGTACTTC.

This clonotype was seen a handful of times. The chain joins TRBV7-6 to TRBJ1-1; D not resolved. From germline, CDR1 is SGHVS and CDR2 FNYEAQ. This CDR3 is 13 amino acids long. V lost 3 bases and J lost 0, with 5 bases in between. The CDR3 DNA reads as TGTGCCAGCAGCTTTCAGATGAACACTGAAGCTTTCTTT. This sequence encodes CASSFQMNTEAFF.

This clonotype occurred a few times. The V call is TRBV5-4, the J call TRBJ1-2; 9 bases line up with TRBD1. This CDR3 spans 16 amino acids. Per the germline V gene, CDR1 is SGHNT and CDR2 is YYREEE (reference sequence). V gave up 3 bases and J gave up 0 bases; unmatched junction bases: 6. CDR3 loop: CASSSPGQGSNYGYTF. DNA for the CDR3: TGTGCCAGCAGCTCGCCGGGACAGGGCTCTAACTATGGCTACACCTTC.

This clonotype was observed a handful of times. The chain has TRBV5-6 and TRBJ2-2, with D perhaps TRBD1 (5 bases). Trimming took 5 bases from V and 0 from J, leaving 11 bases between them. The CDR3 is 15 residues long. In germline, CDR1 is SGHDT, CDR2 YYEEEE. CDR3 sequence: CASRKRGSNTGELFF. DNA of the CDR3: TGTGCCAGCAGGAAAAGGGGTTCGAACACCGGGGAGCTGTTTTTT.

This clonotype turned up a few times. The chain couples TRBV6-5 to TRBJ2-1, with 9 bases that match TRBD2. The CDR3 runs 22 residues. V was pared by 6 bases and J by 6 bases, with 30 bases of the junction left unmatched. Looked up from germline, CDR1 is MNHEY and CDR2 is SVGAGI. CDR3 amino acids: CASRGTGAVFQRGALVGNEQFF. CDR3 in DNA: TGTGCCAGCAGGGGTACGGGGGCGGTTTTCCAGCGGGGGGCCCTTGTAGGCAATGAGCAGTTCTTC.

This clonotype was counted only a few times. The chain carries TRBV10-3 and TRBJ2-2; 8 bases map to TRBD2. J gave up 3 bases and V 0 bases, and 6 bases lay outside the gene matches. CDR1 and CDR2 from the germline V gene are ENHRY and SYGVKD. This CDR3 contains 17 residues. For the CDR3, the DNA is TGTGCCATCAGTGAGTCACCTGCTAGCGGGTACACCGGGGAGCTGTTTTTT. Translated: CAISESPASGYTGELFF.

The chain uses TRBV12-3 or TRBV12-4 and TRBJ1-1; TRBD1 agrees at 10 bases. CDR3 length equals 14 residues. J gave up 10 bases and V 6 bases, and 11 bases lay outside the gene matches. CDR3 amino acids: CASSPGTGAYGAFF. The CDR3 nucleotides read TGTGCCAGCAGCCCCGGGACAGGGGCCTATGGAGCTTTCTTT.

V usage is TRBV7-9 and J usage is TRBJ1-6; D is undetermined. CDR3 length equals 12 residues. The germline V and J ends were trimmed by 6 bases and 7 bases, with 7 bases remaining between them. From germline, CDR1 is SEHNR and CDR2 FQNEAQ (reference sequence). The DNA for the CDR3 is TGTGCCAGCAGTCCGGAGAATTCACCCCTCCACTTT. The encoded protein is CASSPENSPLHF.

A note on this clonotype: Since no conserved phenylalanine or tryptophan closes the CDR3, a read error is the likely cause. The DNA is omitted, as the CDR3 cannot be located on it reliably, and the CDR3 follows TCRdb's listing. This rearrangement joins TRBV21-1 to TRBJ2-1; TRBD2 is taken as the D call from the table, unchecked against the DNA. TRBV21-1 is listed as a pseudogene. A total of 11 residues make up the CDR3, ends included. CDR3: CASSKETGPPV.

This clonotype has ten or more counts. V and J are TRBV5-1 and TRBJ2-1; 7 nucleotides align to TRBD1. The CDR3 runs 15 residues. With 4 bases clipped from V and 0 bases from J, the junction kept 4 bases outside the gene matches. Germline-derived CDR1 and CDR2 are SGHRS and YFSETQ. The CDR3 DNA is TGCGCCAGCAGCCCGGACAGGAGCTCCTACAATGAGCAGTTCTTC. This sequence encodes CASSPDRSSYNEQFF.

The chain recombines TRBV12-3 or TRBV12-4 with TRBJ2-2; 9 bases match TRBD2. V shed 5 bases and J 3 bases; nucleotides not matched to a gene: 4. The CDR3 consists of 15 residues. The CDR3 spells CASSGLARHTGELFF. In nucleotides, the CDR3 is TGTGCCAGCAGTGGACTAGCGAGACACACCGGGGAGCTGTTTTTT.

This clonotype was counted a few times. This chain connects TRBV4-3 to TRBJ2-5, with D possibly being TRBD1 or TRBD2 (5 bases each). Germline V CDR1 and CDR2: LGHNA, YSLEER. The CDR3 loop spans 14 amino acids. Trimming shortened V by 4 bases and J by 6 bases, and 15 bases separated the two germline ends. The CDR3 spells CASSPEGSRKTQYF. In nucleotides, the CDR3 is TGCGCCAGCAGCCCTGAGGGGAGCCGGAAGACCCAGTACTTC.

The chain combines TRBV7-9 with TRBJ2-7; either TRBD1 or TRBD2 may supply D (5 bases each). CDR1 SEHNR and CDR2 FQNEAQ come from the germline V gene (reference sequence). This CDR3 spans 15 amino acids. Trimming removed 5 bases at V and 1 base at J, with 15 bases between. The CDR3 bases are TGTGCCAGCAGCCCCAAGGGGCTAGCTTCCTACGAGCAGTACTTC. Translated: CASSPKGLASYEQYF.

The sample holds a few counts of this clonotype. The junction departs from germline at one end; a sequencing error may be responsible. This sequence joins TRBV11-2 and TRBJ2-5, with 7 bases lining up with TRBD1. CDR3 size: 15 residues. Per germline, CDR1 SGHAT and CDR2 FQNNGV. CDR3 nucleotides: TGTGCCAGCAGCTTAGACAGGGGGAACCAAAAGACCCAGTACTTC. Translated: CASSLDRGNQKTQYF.

This clonotype was observed a handful of times. The V and J genes are TRBV7-9 and TRBJ2-3; 9 bases are shared with TRBD2. Germline V gene data show CDR1 as SEHNR and CDR2 as FQNEAQ (reference sequence). V was pared by 5 bases and J by 11 bases, with 11 bases of the junction left unmatched. The CDR3 length is 14 residues. The CDR3 reads CASSPNPSSGEQYF. CDR3 sequence (DNA): TGTGCCAGCAGCCCGAATCCTTCTAGCGGGGAGCAGTATTTT. Supplemented by reference TRBV7-9 and TRBJ2-3, the full variable domain reads DTGVSQNPRHKITKRGQNVTFRCDPISEHNRLYWYRQTLGQGPEFLTYFQNEAQLEKSRLLSDRFSAERPKGSFSTLEIQRTEQGDSAMYLCASSPNPSSGEQYFGPGTRLTVL.